The 14 T cell receptor beta chains below were found in one sample sequenced in a study of T cell responses to AZD1222 COVID-19 vaccine. Libraries were prepared by immunoSEQ multiplex PCR; TCRdb keeps only in-frame clonotypes and omits some of them. The top ten hold 5% to 6% of the sample, which has about 150,000 clones, approximately 87% seen once. The sequenced sample was peripheral blood, obtained on day 0 of MenACWY control vaccination. All receptors derive from an adult in good health.

The rearrangement links TRBV19 to TRBJ2-7, with D perhaps assigned TRBD1 or TRBD2 (6 bases each). The CDR3 consists of 15 residues. Trimming pared 0 bases from V and 6 bases from J, leaving 15 bases between. Germline V gene sequence: CDR1 LNHDA, CDR2 SQIVND (reference sequence). CDR3 amino acids: CASSIDVEGGSEQYF. The CDR3 DNA is TGTGCCAGTAGTATAGATGTGGAAGGGGGGTCCGAGCAGTACTTC.

This clone has a single count. CDR3 DNA sequence: TGTGCCACCAGCAGAACTGAGTCGGGGAACACTGAAGCTTTCTTT. Translation gives CATSRTESGNTEAFF. The gene calls are TRBV15 and TRBJ1-1, with no clear D. This CDR3 contains 15 residues. Trimming removed 2 bases at V and 1 base at J, with 11 bases between. Germline lookup yields CDR1 LNHNV and CDR2 YYDKDF (reference sequence).

The chain joins TRBV28 to TRBJ1-5, with 7 bases identical to TRBD1. This CDR3 region has 15 residues. Germline V gives CDR1 MDHEN, CDR2 SYDVKM. With V trimmed by 2 bases and J by 1 base, 2 bases remained unmatched. This chain's CDR3 is CASSLQGGSNQPQHF. The CDR3 DNA sequence: TGTGCCAGCAGTTTACAGGGGGGGAGCAATCAGCCCCAGCATTTT. The full variable domain, with the rest looked up from reference TRBV28 and TRBJ1-5, is DVKVTQSSRYLVKRTGEKVFLECVQDMDHENMFWYRQDPGLGLRLIYFSYDVKMKEKGDIPEGYSVSREKKERFSLILESASTNQTSMYLCASSLQGGSNQPQHFGDGTRLSIL.

The V call is TRBV10-1, the J call TRBJ2-2; TRBD1 matches at 8 bases. Trimming at V came to 5 bases and at J to 2 bases, leaving 7 bases not matched to a gene. The V gene's germline CDR1 is WNHNN and CDR2 SYGVQD (reference sequence). The CDR3 has 16 amino acids. The CDR3 nucleotides read TGCGCCAGCAGTTACGACAGGGGACGAAACACCGGGGAGCTGTTTTTT. Translating gives CASSYDRGRNTGELFF.

V usage is TRBV4-2 and J usage is TRBJ2-7, with TRBD2 matching over 8 bases. This CDR3 has 14 residues. CDR1 and CDR2 (germline): LGHNA, YNFKEQ. Germline trimming cut 0 bases from V and 4 bases from J; bases unmatched to any gene: 2. The CDR3 nucleotides read TGTGCCAGCAGCCAAGATCGGGAGGGATACGAGCAGTACTTC. Amino acids: CASSQDREGYEQYF.

The rearrangement joins TRBV7-2 to TRBJ2-3; 7 nucleotides agree with TRBD2. Germline CDR1 SGHTA, CDR2 FQGNSA. There are 14 residues in the CDR3. V shed 1 base and J 3 bases; nucleotides not matched to a gene: 1. The CDR3 here is CASSLDSGTDTQYF. The CDR3 nucleotides are TGTGCCAGCAGCTTAGATAGCGGGACAGATACGCAGTATTTT. Full variable domain (remainder filled in from reference TRBV7-2 and TRBJ2-3): GAGVSQSPSNKVTEKGKDVELRCDPISGHTALYWYRQSLGQGLEFLIYFQGNSAPDKSGLPSDRFSAERTGGSVSTLTIQRTQQEDSAVYLCASSLDSGTDTQYFGPGTRLTVL.

There are a few counts of this clone. Distinct nucleotide sequences in the sample also encode this CDR3. The rearrangement uses TRBV5-4 and TRBJ2-3; tentative D call: TRBD1 (5 bases). This CDR3 comprises 13 residues. Trimming stripped 4 bases from V and 1 base from J, with 7 bases between. Per the germline V gene, CDR1 is SGHNT and CDR2 is YYREEE (reference sequence). CDR3 DNA: TGTGCCAGCAGCCTACAGGGCACAGATACGCAGTATTTT. Its translation: CASSLQGTDTQYF.

This chain connects TRBV27 to TRBJ1-1, with a possible D match to TRBD1 (6 bases). The CDR3 is made up of 15 amino acids. Trimming removed 6 bases from V and 11 bases from J, with 25 bases in between. Germline assignment: CDR1 MNHEY and CDR2 SMNVEV (reference sequence). The DNA for the CDR3 is TGTGCCAGCAGCAGTCCCCGAACAGGGACCGGCAGGGCTTTCTTT. It translates to CASSSPRTGTGRAFF.

In this sample, this clone turned up a few times. V usage is TRBV3-1 (or the pseudogene TRBV3-2) and J usage is TRBJ2-7; 15 bases fit TRBD2. CDR1 and CDR2 (germline): LGHDT, YNNKEL (reference sequence). This CDR3 comprises 17 residues. The J segment lost 6 bases and the V segment lost 3 bases, leaving 9 bases of the junction unmatched. The CDR3 protein is CASSHPGLAGGIGEQYV. In DNA form, the CDR3 reads TGTGCCAGCAGCCACCCGGGACTAGCGGGGGGAATAGGCGAGCAGTACGTC.

This clone was picked up a small number of times. J is TRBJ1-2 and V is TRBV7-8; maybe TRBD1 (5 bases). The CDR3 is made up of 16 amino acids. Germline CDR1 is SGHVS and CDR2 is FQNEAQ. V lost 1 base and J lost 2, with 14 bases in between. The DNA of the CDR3 is TGTGCCAGCAGCTTAGGCCGCCGACGGGGGAACTATGGCTACACCTTC. Translated, it gives CASSLGRRRGNYGYTF.

The V gene is TRBV5-1, the J gene TRBJ2-7, with D possibly matching TRBD1 (5 bases). The CDR3 is made up of 14 amino acids. Trimming took off 4 bases at V and 2 bases at J, with 13 bases between the two ends. The germline CDR1 and CDR2 sequences are SGHRS and YFSETQ. CDR3 sequence reads: CASSPDATAYEQYF. CDR3 sequence (DNA): TGCGCCAGCAGCCCTGACGCGACAGCCTACGAGCAGTACTTC.

This clone has a single count. J is TRBJ1-2 and V is TRBV3-1 (or the pseudogene TRBV3-2); 10 bases match TRBD1. The CDR3 has 15 residues. Germline CDR1 reads LGHDT; CDR2 reads YNNKEL (reference sequence). The ends lost 5 bases at V and 4 bases at J; junction bases unmatched: 7. The CDR3 loop is CASSTGQGVIYGYTF. CDR3 in DNA: TGTGCCAGCAGCACCGGACAGGGGGTAATCTATGGCTACACCTTC.

The CDR3 coding sequence is TGCGCCAGCAGCCAAGAGGCAGGGAGGGTTGAGACCCAGTACTTC. Protein: CASSQEAGRVETQYF. The V and J genes are TRBV4-3 and TRBJ2-5, with 7 bases fitting TRBD2. Germline trimming cut 0 bases from V and 5 bases from J; bases unmatched to any gene: 6. Germline V gene data show CDR1 as LGHNA and CDR2 as YSLEER. The CDR3 totals 15 residues.

The chain uses TRBV6-4 and TRBJ2-7; tentative D call: TRBD2 (5 bases). The CDR3 is 15 amino acids. Germline V gives CDR1 MRHNA, CDR2 SNTAGT. Trimming cost V 3 bases and J 6 bases, with 18 bases left between them. CDR3 protein: CASSDRRGLWGEQYF. The DNA of the CDR3 is TGTGCCAGCAGTGATCGGCGCGGACTCTGGGGCGAGCAGTACTTC.